This record looks at one T cell receptor beta chain sequence and its context. The antigen is not known. The sample comes from a study of T cell repertoires and HLA-DP antigens. V dropped 7 bases and J dropped 5 bases, with 13 bases sitting between them. The CDR3 has 12 amino acids. Germline V gene lookup returns CDR1 SGHDT and CDR2 YYEEEE. Measured with immunoSEQ multiplex PCR; TCRdb has only the in-frame clones, and not every one. The data contain 65,000 to 90,000 clones, over 75% of them seen just once; the ten biggest clones take up 1.6%. Negative selection yielded untouched CD4+ T cells of average about 98% purity.

The sequenced material came from CD4+ T cells from PBMCs. The J gene is TRBJ2-7, the V gene TRBV5-6; D remains ambiguous. This receptor was taken from a man aged 60 to 75 in good health and CMV-seronegative. This CDR3 reads CASGQKGNEQYV. The CDR3 bases are TGTGCCAGCGGTCAGAAGGGAAACGAGCAGTACGTC.